Listed below are T cell receptor beta chains from one sample, sequenced in a study of blood T cell repertoires in COVID-19. TCRdb's table, derived via immunoSEQ multiplex PCR, lists solely in-frame clones and lacks some. The sample lists over 250,000 clones, 80% to 90% occurring once. Sequencing used peripheral blood. These receptors all come from a woman aged 70 to 79 with acute or convalescent COVID-19. The CDR3 runs from the conserved cysteine through the conserved F or W.

j_call: TRBJ2-7
v_call: TRBV5-4
cdr3_aa: CASSSQRGATYEQYF

j_call: TRBJ1-2
v_call: TRBV10-3
cdr3_aa: CAISAGSTTNYGYTF

j_call: TRBJ2-4
v_call: TRBV4-1
cdr3_aa: CASSQGLGTGGPLAKNIQYF

j_call: TRBJ2-2
v_call: TRBV29-1
cdr3_aa: CSVGLTSGGAGTGELFF

j_call: TRBJ2-1
v_call: TRBV25-1
cdr3_aa: CASSTPTRGFHEQFF

j_call: TRBJ1-3
v_call: TRBV27
cdr3_aa: CASSLHSGNTIYF

j_call: TRBJ1-5
v_call: TRBV7-9
cdr3_aa: CASSFQGRGRANQPQHF

j_call: TRBJ1-1
v_call: TRBV7-3
cdr3_aa: CASSPAGRTQTEAFF

j_call: TRBJ1-1
v_call: TRBV5-4
cdr3_aa: CASSLIDRNTEAFF

j_call: TRBJ1-1
v_call: TRBV12-3/TRBV12-4
cdr3_aa: CASQQGMDTEAFF

j_call: TRBJ1-6
v_call: TRBV6-2/TRBV6-3
cdr3_aa: CASSYGYGTVNSPLHF

j_call: TRBJ1-6
v_call: TRBV30
cdr3_aa: CAWSGAGYNSPLHF

j_call: TRBJ2-5
v_call: TRBV5-6
cdr3_aa: CASSGGAETQYF

j_call: TRBJ1-5
v_call: TRBV7-9
cdr3_aa: CASSLARGSNQPQHF

j_call: TRBJ1-2
v_call: TRBV30
cdr3_aa: CAWSGQDSYGYTF

j_call: TRBJ1-5
v_call: TRBV20-1
cdr3_aa: CSASGTGRDQPQHF

j_call: TRBJ1-1
v_call: TRBV3-1/TRBV3-2
cdr3_aa: CASSQPSTAGTEAFF

j_call: TRBJ1-2
v_call: TRBV5-1
cdr3_aa: CASSLAGQGMRNYGYTF

j_call: TRBJ2-5
v_call: TRBV7-9
cdr3_aa: CASSNSGASSGTQYF

j_call: TRBJ1-2
v_call: TRBV18
cdr3_aa: CASSPDRGSGYTF

j_call: TRBJ1-3
v_call: TRBV12-3/TRBV12-4
cdr3_aa: CASPQGGNTIYF

j_call: TRBJ1-6
v_call: TRBV6-5
cdr3_aa: CASSSVAGGNSPLHF

j_call: TRBJ1-3
v_call: TRBV4-2
cdr3_aa: CASSQVVGAGNTIYF

j_call: TRBJ2-5
v_call: TRBV29-1
cdr3_aa: CSVDRAGETQYF

j_call: TRBJ2-5
v_call: TRBV2
cdr3_aa: CASSPDRAQETQYF